These 31 T cell receptor beta chains originate from one sample sequenced in a study of human T cells and chemical hapten exposure. TCRdb recomputed calls from the RACE reads with MiXCR, one row per CDR3 protein. The sample includes 150,000 to 200,000 distinct CDR3 sequences, 13% to 15% of them seen just once. Time point defined: patch test 1, 2 weeks after DPC sensitization. Treatment meaning: therapeutic diphenylcyclopropenone sensitization with weekly scalp DPC. Sequencing used whole blood, obtained in connection with sensitization to the hapten diphenylcyclopropenone (DPC). These receptors originate from a woman under 40 with alopecia areata. Some clones in this sample may be carry-over from other donors' samples.

This clonotype turned up a few times. The chain uses TRBV3-2 and TRBJ2-5. TRBV3-2 is assigned pseudogene status. The CDR3 length is 15 residues. CDR3 protein: CASSQESVSQETQYF. Here the CDR3 DNA reads TGTGCCAGCAGCCAAGAGTCCGTGAGCCAAGAGACCCAGTACTTC.

There are a few counts of this clonotype. The chain recombines TRBV5-1 with TRBJ2-5; TRBD2 matches at 8 bases. Losses at the gene ends were 0 bases for V and 6 bases for J; bases not matched to a gene: 13. There are 17 residues in the CDR3. Germline-derived CDR1 and CDR2 are SGHRS and YFSETQ. CDR3 sequence: CASSLDATGGPEKTQYF. CDR3 in DNA: TGCGCCAGCAGCTTGGACGCGACGGGAGGGCCAGAGAAGACCCAGTACTTC.

This clonotype occurred many times. The chain is built from TRBV29-1 and TRBJ2-2; D unresolved. The CDR3 spans 13 residues. Germline CDR1 is SQVTM and CDR2 is ANQGSEA. V lost 3 bases and J 3 bases, leaving 8 bases between the germline ends. The CDR3 sequence: CSVDRWDTGELFF. CDR3 bases: TGCAGCGTTGATAGATGGGACACCGGGGAGCTGTTTTTT.

This clonotype appeared a few times. The rearrangement joins TRBV11-2 to TRBJ2-1, with D uncertain. V was trimmed by 0 bases and J by 4 bases, leaving 4 bases between them. Germline-derived CDR1 and CDR2 are SGHAT and FQNNGV. The CDR3 sequence is 13 residues long. The DNA of the CDR3 is TGTGCCAGCAGCTTAGAGCGGTACAATGAGCAGTTCTTC. The encoded protein is CASSLERYNEQFF.

This clonotype was picked up many times. This chain uses TRBV28 with TRBJ2-1; D remains unclear. The germline V gene encodes CDR1 MDHEN and CDR2 SYDVKM. With 3 bases removed from V and 7 bases from J, the gap between germline ends came to 13 bases. The CDR3 totals 14 residues. CDR3 region: CASSFRLSLNEQFF. The CDR3 DNA follows: TGTGCCAGCAGTTTCAGACTCAGCCTGAATGAGCAGTTCTTC. Supplemented by reference TRBV28 and TRBJ2-1, the full variable domain reads DVKVTQSSRYLVKRTGEKVFLECVQDMDHENMFWYRQDPGLGLRLIYFSYDVKMKEKGDIPEGYSVSREKKERFSLILESASTNQTSMYLCASSFRLSLNEQFFGPGTRLTVL.

This clonotype turned up a few times. The chain employs TRBV27 and TRBJ2-6; D is perhaps TRBD1 (6 bases). In germline, CDR1 is MNHEY, CDR2 SMNVEV (reference sequence). CDR3 length: 14 amino acids. V gave up 5 bases and J gave up 2 bases, with 7 bases separating them. CDR3 sequence reads: CASSQGTGANVLTF. DNA for the CDR3: TGTGCCAGCAGTCAGGGGACTGGGGCCAACGTCCTGACTTTC.

This clonotype was counted between two and nine times. The rearrangement uses TRBV12-3 or TRBV12-4 and TRBJ2-3, with D tentatively TRBD1 or TRBD2 (6 bases each). Trimming cost V 11 bases and J 2 bases, with 14 bases left between them. This CDR3 is 13 amino acids long. CDR3 amino acids: CACRWGATDTQYF. The CDR3 bases are TGTGCCTGTAGATGGGGGGCCACAGATACGCAGTATTTT.

V usage is TRBV20-1 and J usage is TRBJ2-7; 7 bases are a match to TRBD1. The CDR3 spans 13 residues. CDR1 and CDR2 (germline): DFQATT, SNEGSKA (reference sequence). After removal of 1 base from V and 2 bases from J, the junction contained 2 bases not matched to a gene. Here the CDR3 DNA reads TGCAGTGCTAGAGGGGACAGCCCCTACGAGCAGTACTTC. Its translation is CSARGDSPYEQYF.

The chain links TRBV15 to TRBJ1-5, with D uncertain. Trimming left V 0 bases short and J 3 bases short, with 3 bases between. From germline, CDR1 is LNHNV and CDR2 YYDKDF (reference sequence). CDR3 length: 13 amino acids. The CDR3 sequence: CATSREDNQPQHF. CDR3 DNA sequence: TGTGCCACCAGCAGAGAGGACAATCAGCCCCAGCATTTT.

The sample holds a few counts of this clonotype. The chain links TRBV12-3 or TRBV12-4 to TRBJ1-1; D remains ambiguous. V lost 8 bases and J lost 6, with 25 bases in between. The CDR3 is made up of 16 amino acids. CDR3: CASAYGLERGKAEAFF. The DNA of the CDR3 is TGTGCCAGCGCGTACGGTCTAGAACGGGGAAAGGCTGAAGCTTTCTTT.

Only a few counts were recorded for this clonotype. The V call is TRBV4-3, the J call TRBJ1-3; D is ambiguous. CDR1 LGHNA and CDR2 YSLEER come from the germline V gene. V was pared by 0 bases and J by 4 bases, with 16 bases between. CDR3 length: 17 amino acids. CDR3 amino acids: CASSQDLGRDLGNTIYF. The CDR3 coding sequence is TGCGCCAGCAGCCAAGATTTGGGAAGGGATCTCGGAAACACCATATATTTT.

This chain connects TRBV5-4 to TRBJ1-1; D is unresolved. CDR3 length equals 16 residues. V lost 4 bases, J lost 1 base, and 17 bases lay in between. Looked up from germline, CDR1 is SGHNT and CDR2 is YYREEE (reference sequence). The CDR3 nucleotides are TGTGCCAGCAGCCCCCCTGGGCCCAGGCGGAACACTGAAGCTTTCTTT. The encoded protein is CASSPPGPRRNTEAFF.

The rearrangement uses TRBV28 and TRBJ2-1; D call uncertain. Germline V gives CDR1 MDHEN, CDR2 SYDVKM. Deletions cut 3 bases from V and 6 bases from J, with 6 bases between. The CDR3 consists of 12 residues. CDR3 in amino acids: CASSFFSNEQFF. For the CDR3, the DNA is TGTGCCAGCAGTTTTTTCTCCAATGAGCAGTTCTTC.

This sequence joins TRBV9 and TRBJ2-2, with TRBD1 identical over 8 bases. The length of the CDR3 is 15 residues. Germline V gene sequence: CDR1 SGDLS, CDR2 YYNGEE. The ends lost 3 bases at V and 4 bases at J; junction bases unmatched: 5. The CDR3 coding sequence is TGTGCCAGCAGCGGAATAACAGGGGGCACCGGGGAGCTGTTTTTT. This gives the protein CASSGITGGTGELFF.

This clonotype was seen more than once but under ten times. Here the CDR3 DNA reads TGTGCCAGCAGCGTAGATAGCCGGTCGGCGGCCCAGTACTTC. It is translated as CASSVDSRSAAQYF. The chain is built from TRBV9 and TRBJ2-5, with no clear D. The CDR3 consists of 14 residues. Trimming cost V 0 bases and J 9 bases, with 15 bases left between them. The germline V gene encodes CDR1 SGDLS and CDR2 YYNGEE.

This clonotype showed up just a few times. The chain carries TRBV29-1 and TRBJ2-7; the match to TRBD1 covers 9 bases. This CDR3 comprises 11 residues. Trimming removed 8 bases from V and 8 bases from J; junction bases left unmatched: 7. Germline V CDR1 and CDR2: SQVTM, ANQGSEA. The CDR3 is CSSTQGAQQYF. The CDR3 region has the DNA TGCAGCTCCACACAGGGGGCGCAGCAGTACTTC.

A few counts support this clonotype. CDR3 loop: CASSFASGHSYEQYF. The CDR3 DNA reads as TGTGCCAGCAGTTTCGCTAGCGGGCACTCCTACGAGCAGTACTTC. The chain employs TRBV28 and TRBJ2-7, with TRBD2 identical over 8 bases. CDR3 length equals 15 residues. Trimming cost V 3 bases and J 0 bases; bases outside gene matches: 4. CDR1 MDHEN and CDR2 SYDVKM come from the germline V gene.

Here the CDR3 DNA reads TGTGCCAGCAGCTTAGACTTGAGGGGCACAGATACGCAGTATTTT. Its translation: CASSLDLRGTDTQYF. The J gene is TRBJ2-3, the V gene TRBV7-2; D may be TRBD2 (5 bases). CDR3 length: 15 amino acids. Germline-derived CDR1 and CDR2 are SGHTA and FQGNSA. V lost 1 base to trimming and J lost 1 base, with 9 bases between them.

At least ten counts were recorded for this clonotype. This rearrangement joins TRBV12-3 or TRBV12-4 to TRBJ2-5, with 8 bases aligning to TRBD1. The V and J ends lost 4 bases and 4 bases, in that order; junction bases with no gene match: 8. The CDR3 extends over 15 amino acids. This CDR3 reads CASSSDRAIGETQYF. The CDR3 nucleotides are TGTGCCAGCAGTTCGGACAGGGCGATAGGAGAGACCCAGTACTTC.

The table lists this clonotype with a few counts. V is TRBV5-1 and J is TRBJ1-1; no clear D gene. Germline values: CDR1 SGHRS, CDR2 YFSETQ. Deletions cut 1 base from V and 5 bases from J, with 9 bases between. This CDR3 contains 13 residues. CDR3 amino acids: CASSLMYSTEAFF. DNA for the CDR3: TGCGCCAGCAGCTTGATGTATTCTACTGAAGCTTTCTTT. The variable domain in full, with the rest retrieved from reference TRBV5-1 and TRBJ1-1, is KAGVTQTPRYLIKTRGQQVTLSCSPISGHRSVSWYQQTPGQGLQFLFEYFSETQRNKGNFPGRFSGRQFSNSRSEMNVSTLELGDSALYLCASSLMYSTEAFFGQGTRLTVV.

CDR3 in DNA: TGCAGTGCTAGAGATCGGGCTAGAGGCGCAGGAGAGCAGTACTTC. Its protein product is CSARDRARGAGEQYF. This rearrangement joins TRBV20-1 to TRBJ2-7; the D is unclear. Trimming cost V 0 bases and J 7 bases, with 19 bases left between them. The CDR3 contains 15 residues. Germline V lookup: CDR1 DFQATT, CDR2 SNEGSKA (reference sequence).

The chain couples TRBV12-3 or TRBV12-4 to TRBJ2-2, with D hard to call. This CDR3 contains 12 residues. Trimming shortened V by 3 bases and J by 5 bases, and 4 bases separated the two germline ends. The CDR3, as DNA: TGTGCCAGCAGTTTGATGACCGGGGAGCTGTTTTTT. Translated, it gives CASSLMTGELFF.

This clonotype has just a few counts. The V gene is TRBV29-1, the J gene TRBJ2-3, with TRBD1 matching 8 bases. Germline lookup yields CDR1 SQVTM and CDR2 ANQGSEA. The CDR3 runs 14 residues. V dropped 1 base and J dropped 7; count of bases not matched to a gene: 7. The CDR3 region is CSVEGQGAVNTQYF. The CDR3 DNA is TGCAGCGTTGAAGGGCAGGGGGCGGTAAATACGCAGTATTTT.

This clonotype turned up a few times. The J gene is TRBJ2-7, the V gene TRBV5-6; tentatively, D is TRBD2 (6 bases). V was trimmed by 0 bases and J by 4 bases, leaving 17 bases between them. This CDR3 has 16 amino acids. In germline, CDR1 is SGHDT, CDR2 YYEEEE. CDR3 amino acids: CASSLAVAGNPYEQYF. In nucleotides, the CDR3 is TGTGCCAGCAGCTTGGCCGTGGCGGGGAACCCTTACGAGCAGTACTTC.

The chain joins TRBV5-6 to TRBJ2-5; possibly TRBD2 for D (6 bases). The CDR3 totals 16 residues. Trimming stripped 2 bases from V and 0 bases from J, with 14 bases between. Germline assignment: CDR1 SGHDT and CDR2 YYEEEE. CDR3 sequence: CASSFPFGDYQETQYF. CDR3 DNA: TGTGCCAGCAGCTTTCCCTTCGGGGACTACCAAGAGACCCAGTACTTC.

This clonotype was counted only a few times. The rearrangement uses TRBV11-2 and TRBJ2-3; no clear D gene. Germline loops: CDR1 SGHAT, CDR2 FQNNGV. The V end lost 4 bases, the J end lost 5 bases, and 13 bases lay between the germline ends. This CDR3 is built from 14 residues. The CDR3 is CASSSTNRVDTQYF. CDR3 nucleotide sequence: TGTGCCAGCAGCTCAACCAACCGGGTAGATACGCAGTATTTT.

This clonotype was recorded at least ten times. This chain uses TRBV27 with TRBJ1-1; a possible D gene is TRBD1 (5 bases). The CDR3 covers 16 residues. CDR1 and CDR2 from the germline V gene are MNHEY and SMNVEV (reference sequence). Trimming removed 8 bases from V and 0 bases from J, with 19 bases in between. The CDR3 loop is CASRPLGGTMNTEAFF. The DNA of the CDR3 is TGTGCCAGCCGACCCCTAGGCGGGACGATGAACACTGAAGCTTTCTTT.

This clonotype was observed a handful of times. V usage is TRBV6-5 and J usage is TRBJ2-1; D unclear. This CDR3 spans 11 amino acids. Per the germline V gene, CDR1 is MNHEY and CDR2 is SVGAGI. V was cut by 2 bases and J by 8 bases, with 4 bases left in between. This CDR3 reads CASSYRDEQFF. CDR3 sequence (DNA): TGTGCCAGCAGTTACAGGGATGAGCAGTTCTTC.

The V call is TRBV6-1, the J call TRBJ2-2; TRBD1 agrees at 10 bases. J was trimmed by 5 bases and V by 2 bases; bases with no gene match: 2. The CDR3 has 15 residues. CDR1 and CDR2 (germline): MNHNS, SASEGT. CDR3: CASSEPGQGTGELFF. The CDR3 DNA reads as TGTGCCAGCAGTGAACCGGGACAGGGGACCGGGGAGCTGTTTTTT.

This clonotype turned up a few times. V usage is TRBV20-1 and J usage is TRBJ1-4, with D maybe TRBD1 (5 bases). V lost 2 bases to trimming and J lost 1 base, with 8 bases between them. Germline V CDR1 and CDR2: DFQATT, SNEGSKA (reference sequence). The CDR3 is 14 amino acids. The chain's CDR3 is CSARPGVTNEKLFF. CDR3 DNA sequence: TGCAGTGCTAGACCGGGGGTAACTAATGAAAAACTGTTTTTT.

The V gene is TRBV11-3, the J gene TRBJ2-1; 9 bases match TRBD2. This CDR3 is 15 amino acids long. The germline V gene has CDR1 SGHNT and CDR2 YENEEA. The ends lost 3 bases at V and 2 bases at J; junction bases unmatched: 2. CDR3 coding DNA: TGTGCCAGCAGCTTTAGCGGGAGCGCCTACAATGAGCAGTTCTTC. Protein: CASSFSGSAYNEQFF.